Listed below are T cell receptor beta chains from one sample, sequenced in a study of response to subunit inactivated influenza vaccine. Each CDR3 protein is one row after TCRdb ran MiXCR on the RT-PCR reads. This sample has 600,000 to 700,000 distinct CDR3 sequences; about 15% occur once, and the top ten carry 7.5% to 8%. The specimen comprised PBMCs from blood, sampled around 15 days before vaccination. These receptor sequences come from a man over 45 who received an inactivated influenza vaccine. Both conserved end residues are part of each CDR3. The order of the fields is CDR3 protein, CDR3 DNA, CDR3 length, V gene, clone size, D gene, J gene. D genes are given only for firm matches. The size of a clone is reported for some rows only, either as once, few or many, or as a class for expanded clones.

cdr3_aa: CASRTSRLAGEVNEQFF; cdr3_nt: TGTGCCAGCAGAACGAGTAGACTAGCGGGAGAAGTCAATGAGCAGTTCTTC; cdr3_length: 17; v_call: TRBV6-2/TRBV6-3; clone_size: many; d_call: TRBD2; j_call: TRBJ2-1
cdr3_aa: CASSPLGFGADTQYF; cdr3_nt: TGTGCCAGTAGTCCCCTGGGTTTCGGCGCAGATACGCAGTATTTT; cdr3_length: 15; v_call: TRBV19; clone_size: NA; d_call: NA; j_call: TRBJ2-3
cdr3_aa: CASSQERGGVKNIQYF; cdr3_nt: TGTGCCAGCAGCCAGGAGCGGGGGGGCGTCAAAAACATTCAGTACTTC; cdr3_length: 16; v_call: TRBV3-1; clone_size: NA; d_call: TRBD2; j_call: TRBJ2-4
cdr3_aa: CSARGLAGGPSTDTQYF; cdr3_nt: TGCAGTGCTAGAGGACTAGCGGGAGGACCTAGCACAGATACGCAGTATTTT; cdr3_length: 17; v_call: TRBV20-1; clone_size: NA; d_call: TRBD2; j_call: TRBJ2-3
cdr3_aa: CASSSAQRGAYEQYF; cdr3_nt: TGTGCCAGCAGCTCCGCCCAACGGGGGGCCTACGAGCAGTACTTC; cdr3_length: 15; v_call: TRBV7-9; clone_size: NA; d_call: TRBD2; j_call: TRBJ2-7
cdr3_aa: CATGTGAFYNEQFF; cdr3_nt: TGTGCCACCGGGACAGGGGCTTTCTACAATGAGCAGTTCTTC; cdr3_length: 14; v_call: TRBV28; clone_size: NA; d_call: TRBD1; j_call: TRBJ2-1
cdr3_aa: CASREYGGRRAEQYF; cdr3_nt: TGTGCCAGCAGAGAATACGGCGGCAGGAGGGCCGAGCAGTACTTC; cdr3_length: 15; v_call: TRBV12-3/TRBV12-4; clone_size: few; d_call: NA; j_call: TRBJ2-7
cdr3_aa: CASSLEVPGELFF; cdr3_nt: TGTGCCAGCAGCTTAGAAGTGCCCGGGGAGCTGTTTTTT; cdr3_length: 13; v_call: TRBV13; clone_size: few; d_call: NA; j_call: TRBJ2-2
cdr3_aa: CATSIYGQARTEAFF; cdr3_nt: TGTGCCACAAGTATTTACGGACAGGCTCGCACTGAAGCTTTCTTT; cdr3_length: 15; v_call: TRBV28; clone_size: NA; d_call: TRBD1; j_call: TRBJ1-1
cdr3_aa: CASSFAGGTGELFF; cdr3_nt: TGCGCCAGCAGCTTCGCAGGGGGCACCGGGGAGCTGTTTTTT; cdr3_length: 14; v_call: TRBV5-1; clone_size: many; d_call: TRBD1; j_call: TRBJ2-2
cdr3_aa: CASSVAGAADTQYF; cdr3_nt: TGTGCCAGCAGCGTAGCGGGAGCGGCAGATACGCAGTATTTT; cdr3_length: 14; v_call: TRBV9; clone_size: few; d_call: NA; j_call: TRBJ2-3
cdr3_aa: CSVRLNQGDTQYF; cdr3_nt: TGCAGCGTCCGTTTGAATCAGGGGGATACGCAGTATTTT; cdr3_length: 13; v_call: TRBV29-1; clone_size: NA; d_call: NA; j_call: TRBJ2-3
cdr3_aa: CAISDSAGGPQETQYF; cdr3_nt: TGTGCCATCAGTGATTCAGCGGGGGGCCCCCAAGAGACCCAGTACTTC; cdr3_length: 16; v_call: TRBV10-3; clone_size: NA; d_call: TRBD2; j_call: TRBJ2-5
cdr3_aa: CASSPPKGVQYF; cdr3_nt: TGTGCCAGCAGCCCCCCCAAAGGGGTTCAGTACTTC; cdr3_length: 12; v_call: TRBV6-2/TRBV6-3; clone_size: few; d_call: NA; j_call: TRBJ2-4
cdr3_aa: CATSDPRTDLGYTF; cdr3_nt: TGTGCCACCAGTGATCCTCGGACGGACCTGGGCTACACCTTC; cdr3_length: 14; v_call: TRBV24-1; clone_size: few; d_call: NA; j_call: TRBJ1-2
cdr3_aa: CASSLGRGSAQHF; cdr3_nt: TGTGCCAGCAGTTTAGGAAGGGGGTCAGCCCAGCATTTT; cdr3_length: 13; v_call: TRBV12-3/TRBV12-4; clone_size: many; d_call: NA; j_call: TRBJ1-5
cdr3_aa: CASSPGPISTDTQYF; cdr3_nt: TGTGCCAGCAGCCCCGGGCCGATTAGCACAGATACGCAGTATTTT; cdr3_length: 15; v_call: TRBV6-1; clone_size: few; d_call: NA; j_call: TRBJ2-3
cdr3_aa: CASTLALEVYEQFF; cdr3_nt: TGTGCCAGCACCTTGGCCCTAGAAGTATATGAGCAGTTCTTC; cdr3_length: 14; v_call: TRBV2; clone_size: NA; d_call: NA; j_call: TRBJ2-1
cdr3_aa: CASSLGQQFNEKLFF; cdr3_nt: TGCGCCAGCAGCTTGGGACAGCAATTTAATGAAAAACTGTTTTTT; cdr3_length: 15; v_call: TRBV5-1; clone_size: NA; d_call: NA; j_call: TRBJ1-4
cdr3_aa: CSARLIKQGPGYNEQFF; cdr3_nt: TGCAGTGCTAGACTTATTAAACAGGGGCCAGGCTACAATGAGCAGTTCTTC; cdr3_length: 17; v_call: TRBV20-1; clone_size: few; d_call: TRBD1; j_call: TRBJ2-1
cdr3_aa: CASGRQGGNNEQFF; cdr3_nt: TGTGCCAGCGGGAGACAGGGGGGAAACAATGAGCAGTTCTTC; cdr3_length: 14; v_call: TRBV28; clone_size: few; d_call: TRBD1; j_call: TRBJ2-1
cdr3_aa: CASSSPGHRGWSGETQYF; cdr3_nt: TGTGCCAGCAGCTCACCTGGTCACAGGGGATGGTCTGGGGAGACCCAGTACTTC; cdr3_length: 18; v_call: TRBV11-1; clone_size: many; d_call: TRBD1; j_call: TRBJ2-5
cdr3_aa: CASSYFGEQFF; cdr3_nt: TGTGCCAGCAGTTACTTCGGGGAGCAGTTCTTC; cdr3_length: 11; v_call: TRBV6-2/TRBV6-3; clone_size: few; d_call: NA; j_call: TRBJ2-1
cdr3_aa: CAISRTGSDTQYF; cdr3_nt: TGTGCCATCAGCCGGACTGGCTCGGATACGCAGTATTTT; cdr3_length: 13; v_call: TRBV10-3; clone_size: NA; d_call: NA; j_call: TRBJ2-3
cdr3_aa: CAISEVGNYNEQFF; cdr3_nt: TGTGCCATCAGTGAGGTTGGCAACTACAATGAGCAGTTCTTC; cdr3_length: 14; v_call: TRBV10-3; clone_size: few; d_call: NA; j_call: TRBJ2-1
cdr3_aa: CSVRTSYEQYF; cdr3_nt: TGCAGCGTGAGGACGTCCTACGAGCAGTACTTC; cdr3_length: 11; v_call: TRBV29-1; clone_size: few; d_call: NA; j_call: TRBJ2-7
cdr3_aa: CSARDRRTYEQYF; cdr3_nt: TGCAGTGCTAGAGATCGCAGGACCTACGAGCAGTACTTC; cdr3_length: 13; v_call: TRBV20-1; clone_size: few; d_call: NA; j_call: TRBJ2-7
cdr3_aa: CASSFGLADTQYF; cdr3_nt: TGTGCCAGCAGTTTTGGACTAGCTGATACGCAGTATTTT; cdr3_length: 13; v_call: TRBV12-3/TRBV12-4; clone_size: NA; d_call: TRBD2; j_call: TRBJ2-3
cdr3_aa: CASSSGQGGNTIYF; cdr3_nt: TGTGCCAGCAGCTCGGGACAGGGAGGAAACACCATATATTTT; cdr3_length: 14; v_call: TRBV7-8; clone_size: many; d_call: TRBD1; j_call: TRBJ1-3
cdr3_aa: CASSYSRRNEQFF; cdr3_nt: TGTGCCAGCAGTTACTCGAGACGCAATGAGCAGTTCTTC; cdr3_length: 13; v_call: TRBV6-2/TRBV6-3; clone_size: many; d_call: NA; j_call: TRBJ2-1
cdr3_aa: CASSLSGGMGETQYF; cdr3_nt: TGTGCCAGCAGCCTAAGCGGGGGGATGGGAGAGACCCAGTACTTC; cdr3_length: 15; v_call: TRBV7-2; clone_size: few; d_call: TRBD2; j_call: TRBJ2-5
cdr3_aa: CSALLTGQNSPLHF; cdr3_nt: TGCAGTGCTTTACTAACAGGGCAGAATTCACCCCTCCACTTT; cdr3_length: 14; v_call: TRBV20-1; clone_size: many; d_call: NA; j_call: TRBJ1-6
cdr3_aa: CASSGERGDTDTQYF; cdr3_nt: TGTGCCAGCAGTGGAGAGCGGGGGGACACAGATACGCAGTATTTT; cdr3_length: 15; v_call: TRBV2; clone_size: few; d_call: TRBD2; j_call: TRBJ2-3
cdr3_aa: CASSQMGGSTDTQYF; cdr3_nt: TGCGCCAGCAGCCAGATGGGGGGTAGCACAGATACGCAGTATTTT; cdr3_length: 15; v_call: TRBV5-1; clone_size: NA; d_call: NA; j_call: TRBJ2-3
cdr3_aa: CASSPSPVNSPLHF; cdr3_nt: TGTGCCAGCTCACCGTCGCCAGTTAATTCACCCCTCCACTTT; cdr3_length: 14; v_call: TRBV18; clone_size: NA; d_call: NA; j_call: TRBJ1-6
cdr3_aa: CSAPTGPNYGYTF; cdr3_nt: TGCAGCGCCCCGACAGGGCCAAACTATGGCTACACCTTC; cdr3_length: 13; v_call: TRBV29-1; clone_size: few; d_call: TRBD1; j_call: TRBJ1-2
cdr3_aa: CASSPTSSDSNSGYF; cdr3_nt: TGTGCCAGCTCACCTACCTCCTCGGACAGCAACTCTGGGTATTTT; cdr3_length: 15; v_call: TRBV18; clone_size: few; d_call: NA; j_call: TRBJ2-3
cdr3_aa: CASRDGTGEETQYF; cdr3_nt: TGTGCCAGCAGAGATGGGACAGGAGAAGAGACCCAGTACTTC; cdr3_length: 14; v_call: TRBV6-2/TRBV6-3; clone_size: NA; d_call: TRBD1; j_call: TRBJ2-5
cdr3_aa: CASSVGGRASYGYTF; cdr3_nt: TGTGCCAGCAGCGTAGGGGGCAGGGCCTCCTATGGCTACACCTTC; cdr3_length: 15; v_call: TRBV9; clone_size: NA; d_call: NA; j_call: TRBJ1-2
cdr3_aa: CASSSIAGGQQEQYF; cdr3_nt: TGTGCCAGCAGTTCGATAGCGGGAGGGCAGCAGGAGCAGTACTTC; cdr3_length: 15; v_call: TRBV12-3/TRBV12-4; clone_size: few; d_call: TRBD2; j_call: TRBJ2-7
cdr3_aa: CASSSRQDTYEQYF; cdr3_nt: TGTGCCAGCAGCTCCCGACAGGATACCTACGAGCAGTACTTC; cdr3_length: 14; v_call: TRBV6-1; clone_size: NA; d_call: NA; j_call: TRBJ2-7
cdr3_aa: CASSQETMGQPQHF; cdr3_nt: TGTGCCAGCAGCCAAGAAACCATGGGTCAGCCCCAGCATTTT; cdr3_length: 14; v_call: TRBV3-1; clone_size: few; d_call: NA; j_call: TRBJ1-5
cdr3_aa: CASSLGPLAGGVPYEQYF; cdr3_nt: TGTGCCAGCAGCTTAGGCCCTTTAGCGGGAGGCGTTCCCTACGAGCAGTACTTC; cdr3_length: 18; v_call: TRBV11-2; clone_size: NA; d_call: TRBD2; j_call: TRBJ2-7
cdr3_aa: CASSLDTEGYGYTF; cdr3_nt: TGTGCCAGCAGCCTTGATACCGAGGGCTATGGCTACACCTTC; cdr3_length: 14; v_call: TRBV7-2; clone_size: NA; d_call: NA; j_call: TRBJ1-2
cdr3_aa: CASSPEIAGIYNEQFF; cdr3_nt: TGTGCCAGCAGCCCTGAGATAGCGGGGATATACAATGAGCAGTTCTTC; cdr3_length: 16; v_call: TRBV11-2; clone_size: NA; d_call: TRBD2; j_call: TRBJ2-1
cdr3_aa: CATSQEGLMNTEAFF; cdr3_nt: TGTGCCACCAGCCAGGAGGGGCTCATGAACACTGAAGCTTTCTTT; cdr3_length: 15; v_call: TRBV15; clone_size: NA; d_call: NA; j_call: TRBJ1-1
cdr3_aa: CSVEPLAGQETQYF; cdr3_nt: TGCAGCGTTGAACCACTAGCGGGGCAAGAGACCCAGTACTTC; cdr3_length: 14; v_call: TRBV29-1; clone_size: few; d_call: TRBD2; j_call: TRBJ2-5
cdr3_aa: CSVDAIEAFF; cdr3_nt: TGCAGCGTTGATGCGATTGAAGCTTTCTTT; cdr3_length: 10; v_call: TRBV29-1; clone_size: many; d_call: NA; j_call: TRBJ1-1
cdr3_aa: CASSIINEQFF; cdr3_nt: TGTGCCAGCTCCATCATCAATGAGCAGTTCTTC; cdr3_length: 11; v_call: TRBV28; clone_size: many; d_call: NA; j_call: TRBJ2-1
cdr3_aa: CAMGPGLSGRTDTQYF; cdr3_nt: TGTGCCATGGGCCCAGGGCTTAGCGGGCGCACAGATACGCAGTATTTT; cdr3_length: 16; v_call: TRBV7-1; clone_size: NA; d_call: TRBD2; j_call: TRBJ2-3
cdr3_aa: CASRPGPGSSGNYEQYF; cdr3_nt: TGTGCCAGCAGACCAGGTCCCGGTTCTAGCGGAAATTACGAGCAGTACTTC; cdr3_length: 17; v_call: TRBV12-3/TRBV12-4; clone_size: few; d_call: TRBD2; j_call: TRBJ2-7
cdr3_aa: CASSLATLGADEQYF; cdr3_nt: TGTGCCAGCAGCTTAGCAACCCTCGGGGCGGACGAGCAGTACTTC; cdr3_length: 15; v_call: TRBV7-6; clone_size: NA; d_call: NA; j_call: TRBJ2-7
cdr3_aa: CASSSAGGSYNSPLHF; cdr3_nt: TGTGCCAGCAGCAGCGCAGGGGGCTCCTATAATTCACCCCTCCACTTT; cdr3_length: 16; v_call: TRBV28; clone_size: NA; d_call: TRBD1; j_call: TRBJ1-6